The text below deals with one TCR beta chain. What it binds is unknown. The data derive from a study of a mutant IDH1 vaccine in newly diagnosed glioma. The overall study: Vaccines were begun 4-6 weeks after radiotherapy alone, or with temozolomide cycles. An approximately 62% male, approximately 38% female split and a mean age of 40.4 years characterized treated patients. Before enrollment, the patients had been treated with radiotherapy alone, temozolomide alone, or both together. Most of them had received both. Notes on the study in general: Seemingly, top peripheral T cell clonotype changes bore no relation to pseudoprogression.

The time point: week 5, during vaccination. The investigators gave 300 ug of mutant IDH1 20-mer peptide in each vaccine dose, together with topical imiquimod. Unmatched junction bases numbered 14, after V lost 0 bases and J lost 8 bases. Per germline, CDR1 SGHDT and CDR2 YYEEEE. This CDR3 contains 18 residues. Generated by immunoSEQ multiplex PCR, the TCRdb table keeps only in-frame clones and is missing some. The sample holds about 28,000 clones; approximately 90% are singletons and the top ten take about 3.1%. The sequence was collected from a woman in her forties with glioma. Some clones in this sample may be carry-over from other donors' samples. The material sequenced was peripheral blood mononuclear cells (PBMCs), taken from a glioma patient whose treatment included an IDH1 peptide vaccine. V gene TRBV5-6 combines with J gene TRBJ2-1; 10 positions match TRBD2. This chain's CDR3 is CASSLGLPSGRGWDEQFF. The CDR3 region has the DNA TGTGCCAGCAGCTTGGGGCTCCCAAGCGGGAGGGGTTGGGATGAGCAGTTCTTC.